The clone carrying this TCR beta chain appeared a few times. Its antigen remains unknown. This specimen belongs to a study of cytomegalovirus exposure and HLA in healthy donors. Findings and limits, study-wide: Reportedly, diagnosis of cytomegalovirus status by the classifier showed high specificity and sensitivity.

Germline V CDR1 and CDR2: MNHNS, SASEGT. The length of the CDR3 is 15 residues. V lost 4 bases, J lost 5 bases, and 7 bases stayed unmatched. The PCR was carried out with 60 Vbeta primers and 13 Jbeta primers. Here immunoSEQ multiplex PCR was the method, and the copy in TCRdb shows in-frame clones only, minus some. Of around 130,000 clones in the sample, just under 75% were seen once. The source of this sequence is a man aged 35-49 years in good health and CMV-seropositive. Sequenced sample: PBMCs. The V gene is TRBV6-1, the J gene TRBJ2-5, with 10 bases matching TRBD2. The CDR3: CASSGFSGGFETQYF. The CDR3 DNA reads as TGTGCCAGCAGTGGCTTTAGCGGGGGGTTCGAGACCCAGTACTTC.